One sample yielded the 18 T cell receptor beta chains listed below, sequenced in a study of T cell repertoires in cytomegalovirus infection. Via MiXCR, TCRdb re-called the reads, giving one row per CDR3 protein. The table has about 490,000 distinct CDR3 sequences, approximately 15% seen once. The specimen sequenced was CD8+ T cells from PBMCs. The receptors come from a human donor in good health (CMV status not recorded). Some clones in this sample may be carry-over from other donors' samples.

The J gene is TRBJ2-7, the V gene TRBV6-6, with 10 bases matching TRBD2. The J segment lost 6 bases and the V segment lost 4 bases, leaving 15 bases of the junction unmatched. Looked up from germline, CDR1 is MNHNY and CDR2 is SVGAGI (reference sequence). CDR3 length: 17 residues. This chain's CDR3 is CASSSLLAGIYPSEQYF. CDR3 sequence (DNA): TGTGCCAGCAGTTCGTTACTAGCGGGAATCTACCCCTCCGAGCAGTACTTC.

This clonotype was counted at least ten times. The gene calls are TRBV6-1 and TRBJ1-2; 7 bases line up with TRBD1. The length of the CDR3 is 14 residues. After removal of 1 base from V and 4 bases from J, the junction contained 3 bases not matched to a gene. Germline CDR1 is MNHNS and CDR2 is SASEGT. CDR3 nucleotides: TGTGCCAGCAGTGAAGGGAACAGGGGCTATGGCTACACCTTC. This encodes CASSEGNRGYGYTF.

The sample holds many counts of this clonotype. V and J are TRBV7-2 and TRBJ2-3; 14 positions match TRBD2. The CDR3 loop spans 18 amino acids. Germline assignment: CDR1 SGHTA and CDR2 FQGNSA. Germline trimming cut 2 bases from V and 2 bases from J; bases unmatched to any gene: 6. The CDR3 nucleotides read TGTGCCAGCAGCTTAACCGGGACTAGCGGGGGCACCACAGATACGCAGTATTTT. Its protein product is CASSLTGTSGGTTDTQYF. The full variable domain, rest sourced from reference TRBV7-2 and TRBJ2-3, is GAGVSQSPSNKVTEKGKDVELRCDPISGHTALYWYRQSLGQGLEFLIYFQGNSAPDKSGLPSDRFSAERTGGSVSTLTIQRTQQEDSAVYLCASSLTGTSGGTTDTQYFGPGTRLTVL.

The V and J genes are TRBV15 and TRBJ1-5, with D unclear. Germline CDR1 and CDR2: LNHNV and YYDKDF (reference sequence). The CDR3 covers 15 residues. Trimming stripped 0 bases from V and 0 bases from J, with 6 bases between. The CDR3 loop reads CATSRERASNQPQHF. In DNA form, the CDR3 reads TGTGCCACCAGCAGAGAGAGGGCTAGCAATCAGCCCCAGCATTTT.

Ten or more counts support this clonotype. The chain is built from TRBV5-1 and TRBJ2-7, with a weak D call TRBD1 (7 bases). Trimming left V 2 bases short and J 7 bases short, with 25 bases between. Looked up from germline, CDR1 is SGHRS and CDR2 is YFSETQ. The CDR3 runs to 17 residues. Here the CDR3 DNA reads TGCGCCAGCAGCTTACCGGAGACAGGGCCCCGGAGCGGGGAGCAGTACTTC. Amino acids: CASSLPETGPRSGEQYF.

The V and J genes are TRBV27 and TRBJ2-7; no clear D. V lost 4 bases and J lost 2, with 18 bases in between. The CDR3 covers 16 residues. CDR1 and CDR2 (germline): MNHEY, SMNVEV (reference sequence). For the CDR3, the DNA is TGTGCCAGCAGTTCTACCCTGGGCTTCCCTCCCTACGAGCAGTACTTC. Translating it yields CASSSTLGFPPYEQYF.

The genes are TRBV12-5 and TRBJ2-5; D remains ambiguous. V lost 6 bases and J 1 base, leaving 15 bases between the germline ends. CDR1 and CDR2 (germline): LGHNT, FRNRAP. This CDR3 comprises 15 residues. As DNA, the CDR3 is TGTGCTAGTGGCCCCTTGGGAAGGGTCCAAGAGACCCAGTACTTC. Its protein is CASGPLGRVQETQYF.

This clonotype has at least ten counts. The CDR3 sequence: CASSLAPGRTNYGYTF. The CDR3 nucleotides are TGTGCCAGCAGCTTAGCTCCCGGCAGGACCAACTATGGCTACACCTTC. The V gene is TRBV7-9, the J gene TRBJ1-2; no firm D call. Germline values: CDR1 SEHNR, CDR2 FQNEAQ (reference sequence). The V and J ends lost 0 bases and 2 bases respectively, with 13 bases between them. The CDR3 loop spans 16 amino acids.

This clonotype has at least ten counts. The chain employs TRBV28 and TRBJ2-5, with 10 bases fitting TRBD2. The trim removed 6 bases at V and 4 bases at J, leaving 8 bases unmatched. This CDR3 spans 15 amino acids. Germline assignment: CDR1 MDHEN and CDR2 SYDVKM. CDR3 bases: TGTGCCAGCAGCGATCTAGCGGGAGAACGAGAGACCCAGTACTTC. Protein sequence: CASSDLAGERETQYF.

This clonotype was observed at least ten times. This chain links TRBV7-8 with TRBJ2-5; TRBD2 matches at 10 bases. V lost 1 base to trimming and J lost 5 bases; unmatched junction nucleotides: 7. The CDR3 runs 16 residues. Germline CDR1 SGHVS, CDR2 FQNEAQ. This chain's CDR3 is CASSLGLAGEYETQYF. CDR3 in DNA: TGTGCCAGCAGCTTAGGGCTAGCGGGAGAGTATGAGACCCAGTACTTC.

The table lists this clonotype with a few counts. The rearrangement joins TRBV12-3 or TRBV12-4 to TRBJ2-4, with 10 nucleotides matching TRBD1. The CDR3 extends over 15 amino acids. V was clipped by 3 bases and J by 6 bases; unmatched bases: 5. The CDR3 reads CASSFPTGGTNIQYF. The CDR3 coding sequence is TGTGCCAGCAGTTTTCCGACAGGGGGCACAAACATTCAGTACTTC.

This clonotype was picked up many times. Written as DNA, the CDR3 is TGTGCCAGCAGTTTGACACGAACGGGGCCCCAGCATTTT. Its translation is CASSLTRTGPQHF. The J gene is TRBJ1-5, the V gene TRBV12-3 or TRBV12-4; D is uncertain. V lost 3 bases and J 9 bases, leaving 12 bases between the germline ends. This CDR3 has 13 residues.

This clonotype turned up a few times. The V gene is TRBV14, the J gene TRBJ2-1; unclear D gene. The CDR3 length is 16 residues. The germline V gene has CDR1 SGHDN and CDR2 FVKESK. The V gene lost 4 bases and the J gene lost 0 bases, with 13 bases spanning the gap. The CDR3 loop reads CASSPRATPSYNEQFF. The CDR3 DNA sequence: TGTGCCAGCAGCCCGCGAGCTACTCCCTCCTACAATGAGCAGTTCTTC.

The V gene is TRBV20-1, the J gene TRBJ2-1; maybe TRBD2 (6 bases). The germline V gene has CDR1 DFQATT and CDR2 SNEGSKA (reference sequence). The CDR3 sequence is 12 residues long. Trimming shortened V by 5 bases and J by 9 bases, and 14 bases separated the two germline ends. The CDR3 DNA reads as TGCAGTGCTGGGGGAGAGCGGGCTGAGCAGTTCTTC. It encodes CSAGGERAEQFF.

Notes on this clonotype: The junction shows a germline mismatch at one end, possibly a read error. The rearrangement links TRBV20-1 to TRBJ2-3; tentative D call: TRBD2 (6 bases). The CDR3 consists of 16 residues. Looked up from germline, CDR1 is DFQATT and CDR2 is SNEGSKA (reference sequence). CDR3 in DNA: TGCAGTGCTAGGTCGGGCCTAGCGAGGAACACAGTTACGCAGTATTTT. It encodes CSARSGLARNTVTQYF.

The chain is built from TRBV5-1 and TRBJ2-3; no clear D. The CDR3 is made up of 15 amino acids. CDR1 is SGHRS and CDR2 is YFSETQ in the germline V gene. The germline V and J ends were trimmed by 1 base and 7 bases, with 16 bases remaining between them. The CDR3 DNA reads TGCGCCAGCAGCTTGAAGGAGTTACCCGATTATACGCAGTATTTT. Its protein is CASSLKELPDYTQYF.

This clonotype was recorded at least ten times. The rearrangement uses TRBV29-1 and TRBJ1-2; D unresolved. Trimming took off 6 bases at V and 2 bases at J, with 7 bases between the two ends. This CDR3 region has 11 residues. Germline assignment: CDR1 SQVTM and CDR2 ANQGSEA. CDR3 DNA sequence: TGCAGCGTCGATATGAACTATGGCTACACCTTC. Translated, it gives CSVDMNYGYTF.

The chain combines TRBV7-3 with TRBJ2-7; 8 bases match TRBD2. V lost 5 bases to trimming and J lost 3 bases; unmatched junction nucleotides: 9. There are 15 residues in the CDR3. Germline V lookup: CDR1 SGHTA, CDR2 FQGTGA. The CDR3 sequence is CASSPTGLGDYEQYF. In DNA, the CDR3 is TGTGCCAGCAGCCCCACGGGACTAGGCGACTACGAGCAGTACTTC.